Below, 18 T cell receptor beta chains from the same sample are listed, as sequenced in a study of blood T cell repertoires in COVID-19. Repertoires were generated with immunoSEQ multiplex PCR, while TCRdb's copy carries only in-frame clones and drops some. This sample has under 150,000 clones, with around 80% found just once. The material sequenced was PBMCs or T cells enriched from blood (not recorded which). The receptors were sampled from a man in his forties with acute COVID-19.

CDR3 DNA: TGTGCCAGCAGTTTAGCGCCCCCTCGACTAGCGGGAGTAAACACAGATACGCAGTATTTT. Protein product: CASSLAPPRLAGVNTDTQYF. V gene TRBV27 combines with J gene TRBJ2-3; 12 bases align to TRBD2. CDR3 length: 20 amino acids. V was clipped by 2 bases and J by 2 bases; unmatched bases: 14. CDR1 is MNHEY, CDR2 SMNVEV, per germline (reference sequence).

This clone was seen once. Germline is not matched at one junction end, which may reflect a read error. V usage is TRBV4-2 and J usage is TRBJ2-6; possibly TRBD1 for D (5 bases). The CDR3 has 15 amino acids. Germline CDR1 reads LGHNA; CDR2 reads YNFKEQ. The CDR3 is CASGSKSSGANILTF. CDR3 coding DNA: TGTGCCAGCGGCTCGAAGAGCTCTGGGGCCAACATCCTGACTTTC.

The chain combines TRBV12-5 with TRBJ2-3; 11 nucleotides match TRBD2. The length of the CDR3 is 17 residues. CDR1 and CDR2 (germline): LGHNT, FRNRAP. Trimming at V came to 6 bases and at J to 4 bases, leaving 12 bases not matched to a gene. As DNA, the CDR3 is TGTGCTAGTGGCCCCGGAATTAGCGGGGGGGCCGCAGATACGCAGTATTTT. As protein: CASGPGISGGAADTQYF.

This clone was seen a few times. The rearrangement links TRBV7-9 to TRBJ1-1, with 7 bases fitting TRBD1. Germline lookup yields CDR1 SEHNR and CDR2 FQNEAQ (reference sequence). The ends lost 2 bases at V and 3 bases at J; junction bases unmatched: 6. CDR3 size: 15 residues. CDR3 nucleotide sequence: TGTGCCAGCAGCTTAAGTTCGAGGGGGCACACTGAAGCTTTCTTT. Its translation is CASSLSSRGHTEAFF.

The V and J genes are TRBV18 and TRBJ1-2; 7 positions agree with TRBD1. The V gene end was trimmed by 8 bases and the J gene end by 7 bases; junction bases not matched to a gene: 10. The germline gives CDR1 KGHSH, CDR2 LQKENI. This CDR3 has 13 amino acids. The CDR3 region is CASHQGVEGGYTF. Here the CDR3 DNA reads TGTGCCAGCCACCAGGGGGTCGAGGGTGGCTACACCTTC.

V gene TRBV19 combines with J gene TRBJ1-6; TRBD1 aligns across 11 bases. With 5 bases clipped from V and 9 bases from J, the junction kept 9 bases outside the gene matches. This CDR3 contains 16 residues. CDR1 is LNHDA and CDR2 is SQIVND in the germline V gene (reference sequence). CDR3 DNA sequence: TGTGCCAGTAGTTCTTCCTGGACAGGGGGCTTTTCACCCCTCCACTTT. Residues: CASSSSWTGGFSPLHF.

This chain uses TRBV2 with TRBJ1-2; possible D gene TRBD1, 5 bases. The CDR3 contains 12 residues. Trimming removed 8 bases at V and 3 bases at J, with 10 bases between. CDR1 is SNHLY and CDR2 is FYNNEI in the germline V gene. Here the CDR3 reads CASPWGDYGYTF. In nucleotides, the CDR3 is TGTGCCAGCCCATGGGGCGACTATGGCTACACCTTC.

The rearrangement uses TRBV7-9 and TRBJ1-2; D not certain. The germline CDR1 and CDR2 sequences are SEHNR and FQNEAQ (reference sequence). This CDR3 has 13 amino acids. V was clipped by 1 base and J by 5 bases, with 8 bases between them. DNA of the CDR3: TGTGCCAGCAGCTTAGGGGCAGTATATGGCTACACCTTC. Its protein is CASSLGAVYGYTF.

V usage is TRBV12-3 or TRBV12-4 and J usage is TRBJ1-5; 8 bases are a match to TRBD1. This CDR3 has 12 residues. The V segment lost 6 bases and the J segment 5 bases; nucleotides outside the gene matches: 0. DNA of the CDR3: TGTGCCAGCAGACAGGGGGATCAGCCCCAGCATTTT. The encoded protein is CASRQGDQPQHF.

This chain uses TRBV5-4 with TRBJ2-7; the match to TRBD1 covers 8 bases. With V trimmed by 3 bases and J by 5 bases, 10 bases remained unmatched. Germline CDR1 SGHNT, CDR2 YYREEE (reference sequence). The length of the CDR3 is 15 residues. CDR3 sequence (DNA): TGTGCCAGCAGCTCTCCTACGGACAGGGACAACGAGCAGTACTTC. This codes for CASSSPTDRDNEQYF.

This clone was found a few times. The chain links TRBV18 to TRBJ2-7; 7 nucleotides line up with TRBD1. Germline CDR1 KGHSH, CDR2 LQKENI. Losses at the gene ends were 5 bases for V and 2 bases for J; bases not matched to a gene: 3. This CDR3 region has 13 residues. The CDR3 reads CASSSGTAYEQYF. CDR3 nucleotide sequence: TGTGCCAGCTCATCTGGGACAGCCTACGAGCAGTACTTC.

The rearrangement uses TRBV5-8 and TRBJ1-3, with D perhaps matching TRBD1 (6 bases). V was clipped by 0 bases and J by 7 bases, with 20 bases between them. The CDR3 length is 17 residues. Per germline, CDR1 SGHTS and CDR2 YDEGEE. CDR3 loop: CASSLDVGALLGNTIYF. In DNA, the CDR3 is TGTGCCAGCAGCTTGGATGTGGGGGCCCTCCTCGGGAACACCATATATTTT.

J is TRBJ1-6 and V is TRBV28; TRBD1 is a possible D gene (5 bases). Germline V gives CDR1 MDHEN, CDR2 SYDVKM. This CDR3 spans 14 amino acids. V was cut by 11 bases and J by 6 bases, with 17 bases left in between. The CDR3 sequence is CAADPGHLNSPLHF. The CDR3 coding sequence is TGTGCCGCCGATCCCGGACATCTTAATTCACCCCTCCACTTT.

V is TRBV7-2 and J is TRBJ2-1, with 7 bases fitting TRBD1. Germline lookup yields CDR1 SGHTA and CDR2 FQGNSA. The CDR3 runs to 15 residues. The V segment lost 1 base and the J segment 2 bases; nucleotides outside the gene matches: 2. The CDR3 sequence is CASSLVQGAYNEQFF. The CDR3 DNA sequence: TGTGCCAGCAGCTTAGTCCAGGGGGCCTACAATGAGCAGTTCTTC.

The chain joins TRBV6-5 to TRBJ1-3; D is ambiguous. Germline loops: CDR1 MNHEY, CDR2 SVGAGI. V lost 0 bases and J lost 4, with 10 bases in between. CDR3 length: 15 residues. CDR3 loop: CASSYSDFLGNTIYF. The CDR3 coding sequence is TGTGCCAGCAGTTACTCGGACTTCTTAGGAAACACCATATATTTT.

The gene calls are TRBV19 and TRBJ1-5, with D possibly matching TRBD1 (6 bases). Trimming took off 4 bases at V and 0 bases at J, with 16 bases between the two ends. The CDR3 is 17 amino acids. Germline-derived CDR1 and CDR2 are LNHDA and SQIVND (reference sequence). CDR3 sequence (DNA): TGTGCCAGTAGTAAATTGGACAGCTCATATAGCAATCAGCCCCAGCATTTT. Its protein is CASSKLDSSYSNQPQHF.

The chain links TRBV2 to TRBJ1-5; unclear D gene. Trimming pared 7 bases from V and 0 bases from J, leaving 10 bases between. The CDR3 is made up of 14 amino acids. The germline V gene encodes CDR1 SNHLY and CDR2 FYNNEI. As DNA, the CDR3 is TGTGCCAGCACGACACCCGATAGCAATCAGCCCCAGCATTTT. It specifies CASTTPDSNQPQHF.

About this clone: This specimen includes other DNA sequences encoding the same CDR3. This sequence joins TRBV3-1 (or the pseudogene TRBV3-2) and TRBJ2-1, with D possibly being TRBD1 (6 bases). Looked up from germline, CDR1 is LGHDT and CDR2 is YNNKEL (reference sequence). The CDR3 totals 15 residues. V shed 0 bases and J shed 1 base, with 7 bases lying between them. CDR3 sequence (DNA): TGTGCCAGCAGCCAAGAGGGGACATCCTACAATGAGCAGTTCTTC. Translating gives CASSQEGTSYNEQFF.